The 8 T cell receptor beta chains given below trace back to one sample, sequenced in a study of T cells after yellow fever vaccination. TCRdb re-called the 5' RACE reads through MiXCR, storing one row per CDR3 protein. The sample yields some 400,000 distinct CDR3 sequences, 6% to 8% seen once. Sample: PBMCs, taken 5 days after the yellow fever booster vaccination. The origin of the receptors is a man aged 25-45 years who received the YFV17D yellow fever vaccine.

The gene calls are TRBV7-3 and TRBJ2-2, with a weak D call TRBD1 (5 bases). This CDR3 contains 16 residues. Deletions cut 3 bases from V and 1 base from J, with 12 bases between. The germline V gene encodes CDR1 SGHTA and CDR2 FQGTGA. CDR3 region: CASSLTYRLNTGELFF. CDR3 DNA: TGTGCCAGCAGCTTGACGTACAGGCTGAACACCGGGGAGCTGTTTTTT.

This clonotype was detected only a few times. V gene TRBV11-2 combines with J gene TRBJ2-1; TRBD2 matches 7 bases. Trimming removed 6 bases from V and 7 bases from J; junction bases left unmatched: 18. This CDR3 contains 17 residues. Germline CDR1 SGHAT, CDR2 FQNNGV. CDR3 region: CASSYQAGPRVGNEQFF. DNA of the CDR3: TGTGCCAGCAGTTACCAAGCGGGGCCACGAGTTGGTAATGAGCAGTTCTTC.

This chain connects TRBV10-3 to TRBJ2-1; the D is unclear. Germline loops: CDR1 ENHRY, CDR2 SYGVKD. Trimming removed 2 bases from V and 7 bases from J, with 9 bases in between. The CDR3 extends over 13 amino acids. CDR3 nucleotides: TGTGCCATCAGTGAGCTTTCTTTGAATGAGCAGTTCTTC. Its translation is CAISELSLNEQFF.

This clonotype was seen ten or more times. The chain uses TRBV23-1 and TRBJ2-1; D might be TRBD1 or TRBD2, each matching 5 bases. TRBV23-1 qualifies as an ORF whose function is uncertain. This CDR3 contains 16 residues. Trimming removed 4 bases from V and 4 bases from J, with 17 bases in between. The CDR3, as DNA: TGCGCCAGCAGTCCCCCTCCAGCGGACAAGTACAATGAGCAGTTCTTC. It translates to CASSPPPADKYNEQFF.

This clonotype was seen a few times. DNA for the CDR3: TGTGCCAGCAGCACCCGGACAGGGGCAAATGAGCAGTTCTTC. Translating gives CASSTRTGANEQFF. The chain has TRBV7-2 and TRBJ2-1; 9 positions agree with TRBD1. The J segment lost 7 bases and the V segment lost 5 bases, leaving 6 bases of the junction unmatched. The CDR3 contains 14 residues. Looked up from germline, CDR1 is SGHTA and CDR2 is FQGNSA. Filled out from reference TRBV7-2 and TRBJ2-1, the complete variable domain reads GAGVSQSPSNKVTEKGKDVELRCDPISGHTALYWYRQSLGQGLEFLIYFQGNSAPDKSGLPSDRFSAERTGGSVSTLTIQRTQQEDSAVYLCASSTRTGANEQFFGPGTRLTVL.

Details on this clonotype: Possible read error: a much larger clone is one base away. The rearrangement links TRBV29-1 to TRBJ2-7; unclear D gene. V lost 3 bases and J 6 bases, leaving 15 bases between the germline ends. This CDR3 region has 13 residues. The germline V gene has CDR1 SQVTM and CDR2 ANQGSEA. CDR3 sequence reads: CSVDVGSVSEQYF. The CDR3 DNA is TGCAGCGTTGATGTAGGCAGTGTAAGCGAGCAGTACTTC.

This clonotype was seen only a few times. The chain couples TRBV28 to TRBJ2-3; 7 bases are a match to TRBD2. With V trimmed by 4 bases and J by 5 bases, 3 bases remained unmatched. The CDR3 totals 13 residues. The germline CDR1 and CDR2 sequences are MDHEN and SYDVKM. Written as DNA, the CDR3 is TGTGCCAGCAGTTCAATAGCGGGAGATACGCAGTATTTT. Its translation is CASSSIAGDTQYF.

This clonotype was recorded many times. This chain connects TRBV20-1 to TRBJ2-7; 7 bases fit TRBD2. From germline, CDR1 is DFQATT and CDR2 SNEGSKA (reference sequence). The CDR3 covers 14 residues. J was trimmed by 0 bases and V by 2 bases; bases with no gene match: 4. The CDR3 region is CSARTGGSSYEQYF. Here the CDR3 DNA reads TGCAGTGCTAGAACGGGAGGTAGCTCCTACGAGCAGTACTTC.